Shown below are 22 T cell receptor beta chains from a single sample sequenced in a study of T cell repertoires in cytomegalovirus infection. The antigens for these receptors are not known. A single record per CDR3 protein comes from TCRdb applying MiXCR to the reads. The profile shows some 900,000 distinct CDR3 sequences, 30% to 35% of them singletons. This specimen consisted of cultured CD8+ T cells from PBMCs, obtained from culture after CMV antigen stimulation. These receptors all stem from a human donor in good health (CMV status not recorded). Some clones in this sample may be carry-over from other donors' samples.

There are a few counts of this clonotype. The CDR3 DNA follows: TGTGCCAGCAGGTCCCTGTACGGGGCAGGGGACATTCCGATCTACGAGCAGTACTTC. Amino acid sequence: CASRSLYGAGDIPIYEQYF. The chain is built from TRBV7-9 and TRBJ2-7; D perhaps matches TRBD1 (6 bases). Trimming left V 6 bases short and J 3 bases short, with 30 bases between. The CDR3 has 19 residues. Germline CDR1 SEHNR, CDR2 FQNEAQ (reference sequence).

This clonotype has more than one count but fewer than ten. The chain uses TRBV29-1 and TRBJ2-1, with D uncertain. Germline CDR1 and CDR2: SQVTM and ANQGSEA. The CDR3 spans 16 residues. V was shortened by 3 bases and J by 3 bases, with 18 bases between the two germline ends. The CDR3, as DNA: TGCAGCGTTGACCCTATGGGCCCGTCCCTCTACAATGAGCAGTTCTTC. Protein product: CSVDPMGPSLYNEQFF.

The chain has TRBV9 and TRBJ1-2; D is undetermined. Trimming cost V 3 bases and J 0 bases, with 12 bases left between them. The CDR3 consists of 15 residues. CDR1 and CDR2 from the germline V gene are SGDLS and YYNGEE. The CDR3 here is CASSARAGSNYGYTF. CDR3 bases: TGTGCCAGCAGCGCCCGGGCAGGTTCTAACTATGGCTACACCTTC.

Concerning this clonotype: A much larger clone sits a single nucleotide away, making a read error possible. This chain joins TRBV7-6 and TRBJ2-1; TRBD2 aligns across 7 bases. Unmatched junction bases numbered 5, after V lost 3 bases and J lost 0 bases. The CDR3 sequence is 16 residues long. In germline, CDR1 is SGHVS, CDR2 FNYEAQ. This chain's CDR3 is CASSFSGSSSYNEQFF. The CDR3 bases are TGTGCCAGCAGCTTTAGCGGGTCCAGCTCCTACAATGAGCAGTTCTTC.

This clonotype was counted at least ten times. The gene calls are TRBV5-6 and TRBJ1-4; tentative D call: TRBD1 (5 bases). There are 14 residues in the CDR3. Trimming took off 4 bases at V and 5 bases at J, with 12 bases between the two ends. The germline CDR1 and CDR2 sequences are SGHDT and YYEEEE. The chain's CDR3 is CASSTGRPNEKLFF. CDR3 nucleotides: TGTGCCAGCAGCACGGGACGGCCGAATGAAAAACTGTTTTTT. Full variable domain (missing parts from reference TRBV5-6 and TRBJ1-4): DAGVTQSPTHLIKTRGQQVTLRCSPKSGHDTVSWYQQALGQGPQFIFQYYEEEERQRGNFPDRFSGHQFPNYSSELNVNALLLGDSALYLCASSTGRPNEKLFFGSGTQLSVL.

The table lists this clonotype with many counts. This sequence joins TRBV6-1 and TRBJ2-5, with 10 bases lining up with TRBD1. The CDR3 has 15 amino acids. Trimming at V came to 4 bases and at J to 5 bases, leaving 7 bases not matched to a gene. Germline V gene data show CDR1 as MNHNS and CDR2 as SASEGT. Here the CDR3 DNA reads TGTGCCAGCAGTGCCGACAGGGGGCTAGTGGAGACCCAGTACTTC. This sequence encodes CASSADRGLVETQYF.

This clonotype turned up a few times. The chain recombines TRBV7-6 with TRBJ1-5; 11 positions agree with TRBD1. Germline CDR1 and CDR2: SGHVS and FNYEAQ. This CDR3 contains 14 residues. With 5 bases clipped from V and 8 bases from J, the junction kept 5 bases outside the gene matches. CDR3 protein: CASSAGQGEEPQHF. The CDR3 coding sequence is TGTGCCAGCAGCGCGGGACAGGGGGAGGAGCCCCAGCATTTT. The whole variable domain, remainder taken from reference TRBV7-6 and TRBJ1-5, is GAGVSQSPRYKVTKRGQDVALRCDPISGHVSLYWYRQALGQGPEFLTYFNYEAQQDKSGLPNDRFSAERPEGSISTLTIQRTEQRDSAMYRCASSAGQGEEPQHFGDGTRLSIL.

This clonotype occurred a few times. The chain employs TRBV6-5 and TRBJ2-2; no firm D call. Trimming pared 0 bases from V and 0 bases from J, leaving 8 bases between. This CDR3 has 16 residues. The germline V gene has CDR1 MNHEY and CDR2 SVGAGI. The CDR3 loop is CASSYSGYANTGELFF. The CDR3, as DNA: TGTGCCAGCAGTTACTCGGGATACGCGAACACCGGGGAGCTGTTTTTT.

Here the CDR3 reads CASSVTPSSYNEQFF. CDR3 nucleotide sequence: TGTGCCAGTAGTGTGACACCGAGCTCCTACAATGAGCAGTTCTTC. This chain connects TRBV19 to TRBJ2-1; D not certain. This CDR3 is 15 amino acids long. The V gene lost 5 bases and the J gene lost 0 bases, with 11 bases spanning the gap. CDR1 is LNHDA and CDR2 is SQIVND in the germline V gene (reference sequence). Based on the CDR3 plus reference TRBV19 and TRBJ2-1, the full variable domain is DGGITQSPKYLFRKEGQNVTLSCEQNLNHDAMYWYRQDPGQGLRLIYYSQIVNDFQKGDIAEGYSVSREKKESFPLTVTSAQKNPTAFYLCASSVTPSSYNEQFFGPGTRLTVL.

The rearrangement links TRBV7-9 to TRBJ2-5, with 11 bases lining up with TRBD2. This CDR3 is built from 15 residues. With 6 bases clipped from V and 3 bases from J, the junction kept 6 bases outside the gene matches. CDR1 is SEHNR, CDR2 FQNEAQ, per germline (reference sequence). The CDR3 DNA reads as TGTGCCAGCAGACCCGAACTAGCGGGGGAAGAGACCCAGTACTTC. Translating it yields CASRPELAGEETQYF. The variable domain in full, completed from reference TRBV7-9 and TRBJ2-5, reads DTGVSQNPRHKITKRGQNVTFRCDPISEHNRLYWYRQTLGQGPEFLTYFQNEAQLEKSRLLSDRFSAERPKGSFSTLEIQRTEQGDSAMYLCASRPELAGEETQYFGPGTRLLVL.

The sample holds many counts of this clonotype. The V gene is TRBV7-8, the J gene TRBJ1-3; no firm D call. V lost 2 bases, J lost 3 bases, and 5 bases lay in between. Germline values: CDR1 SGHVS, CDR2 FQNEAQ. The CDR3 is 13 amino acids. In nucleotides, the CDR3 is TGTGCCAGCAGCTTATTAGATGGAAACACCATATATTTT. It codes for CASSLLDGNTIYF.

The V gene is TRBV7-2, the J gene TRBJ2-3; D not resolved. CDR1 and CDR2 (germline): SGHTA, FQGNSA. The ends were cut back, 4 bases at V and 0 bases at J, with 14 bases in the middle. This CDR3 spans 16 amino acids. DNA of the CDR3: TGTGCCAGCAGCTCTAAGTGGAGAGATAGCACAGATACGCAGTATTTT. Protein sequence: CASSSKWRDSTDTQYF.

This clonotype has only a few counts. This chain joins TRBV27 and TRBJ2-3, with 8 bases matching TRBD2. The CDR3 loop spans 16 amino acids. Germline loops: CDR1 MNHEY, CDR2 SMNVEV (reference sequence). With V trimmed by 6 bases and J by 2 bases, 10 bases remained unmatched. The CDR3 here is CASSLIAGRNTDTQYF. The CDR3 bases are TGTGCCAGCAGCCTTATAGCGGGGAGGAACACAGATACGCAGTATTTT.

This clonotype was seen only a few times. V and J are TRBV12-3 or TRBV12-4 and TRBJ2-1, with D possibly TRBD2 on 6 matching bases. The CDR3 consists of 16 residues. The V end lost 4 bases, the J end lost 0 bases, and 13 bases lay between the germline ends. CDR3 in amino acids: CASSSGLLFSYNEQFF. The DNA of the CDR3 is TGTGCCAGCAGTTCGGGACTGCTATTCTCCTACAATGAGCAGTTCTTC.

This clonotype was seen many times. CDR3 residues: CASNLQGMRLPLSYEQYV. The CDR3 nucleotides read TGTGCCAGCAACCTACAGGGTATGAGACTACCACTTTCCTACGAGCAGTACGTC. The chain uses TRBV6-2 or TRBV6-3 and TRBJ2-7; D may be TRBD1 (6 bases). Between the trimmed V and J ends, which lost 7 bases and 1 base, there was a span of 26 bases. Germline V gene lookup returns CDR1 MNHEY and CDR2 SVGEGT. The CDR3 has 18 amino acids.

This clonotype came up many times. The gene calls are TRBV5-6 and TRBJ2-1; 8 bases line up with TRBD2. J lost 0 bases, V lost 1 base, and 12 bases had no gene match. The CDR3 has 19 residues. Per the germline V gene, CDR1 is SGHDT and CDR2 is YYEEEE. The CDR3 bases are TGTGCCAGCAGCTTGTTGTCGGCGGGGGGCTTGAGCTCCTACAATGAGCAGTTCTTC. Translation gives CASSLLSAGGLSSYNEQFF.

The V call is TRBV6-1, the J call TRBJ2-4, with 7 bases that match TRBD1. Germline V gene lookup returns CDR1 MNHNS and CDR2 SASEGT. V was clipped by 7 bases and J by 0 bases; unmatched bases: 12. The CDR3 runs 17 residues. DNA of the CDR3: TGTGCCAGCAATCCCGGGACAGAGTTACTAGCCAAAAACATTCAGTACTTC. Translation gives CASNPGTELLAKNIQYF.

V and J are TRBV6-6 and TRBJ2-7; the match to TRBD2 covers 8 bases. Germline CDR1 reads MNHNY; CDR2 reads SVGAGI (reference sequence). This CDR3 region has 16 residues. Trimming removed 2 bases from V and 2 bases from J; junction bases left unmatched: 8. This CDR3 reads CASSYHLAGQTYEQYV. Written as DNA, the CDR3 is TGTGCCAGCAGTTACCATTTAGCGGGGCAAACCTACGAGCAGTACGTC.

This clonotype was observed a handful of times. The V gene is TRBV20-1, the J gene TRBJ2-3; tentative D call: TRBD2 (6 bases). With 2 bases removed from V and 6 bases from J, the gap between germline ends came to 12 bases. The germline V gene encodes CDR1 DFQATT and CDR2 SNEGSKA (reference sequence). The CDR3 is made up of 13 amino acids. The chain's CDR3 is CSARSRGGDTQYF. The CDR3 DNA is TGCAGTGCTAGATCTCGTGGGGGGGATACGCAGTATTTT.

The rearrangement links TRBV5-5 to TRBJ2-1; possibly TRBD2 for D (5 bases). The CDR3 has 16 amino acids. V lost 1 base and J 8 bases, leaving 19 bases between the germline ends. CDR1 SGHKS and CDR2 YYEKEE come from the germline V gene (reference sequence). CDR3 bases: TGTGCCAGCAGCTTGTCCCCCCCCCCCGGGATCGATGAGCAGTTCTTC. Residues: CASSLSPPPGIDEQFF.

This clonotype was seen only a few times. This sequence joins TRBV27 and TRBJ1-5; tentative D call: TRBD1 (6 bases). V was trimmed by 5 bases and J by 3 bases, leaving 11 bases between them. The germline V gene has CDR1 MNHEY and CDR2 SMNVEV (reference sequence). This CDR3 has 14 amino acids. CDR3 protein: CASSVDRTNQPQHF. CDR3 DNA: TGTGCCAGCAGTGTAGACAGGACCAATCAGCCCCAGCATTTT.

The rearrangement uses TRBV20-1 and TRBJ2-1, with D perhaps matching TRBD1 or TRBD2 (5 bases each). CDR1 is DFQATT, CDR2 SNEGSKA, per germline (reference sequence). The CDR3 consists of 15 residues. The germline V and J ends were trimmed by 3 bases and 0 bases, with 12 bases remaining between them. The CDR3 protein is CSASPGRSSYNEQFF. In DNA, the CDR3 is TGCAGTGCTAGCCCGGGACGTAGCTCCTACAATGAGCAGTTCTTC.